Sequencing of this T cell receptor beta chain was carried out in a study of shared T cell receptors in the human thymus. The data were produced by immunoSEQ multiplex PCR, yet TCRdb's version contains in-frame clones alone and is incomplete. The sample records 600,000 or so clones, around 87% being singletons. Germline lookup yields CDR1 MDHEN and CDR2 SYDVKM. With 6 bases removed from V and 7 bases from J, the gap between germline ends came to 10 bases. The CDR3 runs to 12 residues. The same specimen was also included in a second study, on human thymus T cells. This second study notes: Related studies found that unrelated individuals share highly overlapping thymic repertoires.

The rearrangement links TRBV28 to TRBJ2-1; D is ambiguous. The sequencing input was thymocytes. The source is a boy younger than two with a congenital heart defect. In nucleotides, the CDR3 is TGTGCCAGCAGCTCCACCAGGAATGAGCAGTTCTTC. This encodes CASSSTRNEQFF.